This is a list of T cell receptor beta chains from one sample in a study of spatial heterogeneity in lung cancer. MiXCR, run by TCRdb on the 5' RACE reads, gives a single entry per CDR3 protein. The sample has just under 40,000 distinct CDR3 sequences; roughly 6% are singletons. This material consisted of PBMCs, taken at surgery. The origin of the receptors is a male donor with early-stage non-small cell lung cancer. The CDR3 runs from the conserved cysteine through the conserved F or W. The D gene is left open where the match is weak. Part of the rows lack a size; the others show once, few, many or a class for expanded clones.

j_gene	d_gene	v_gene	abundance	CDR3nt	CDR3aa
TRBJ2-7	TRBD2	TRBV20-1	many	TGCAGTGCTAGAGATCCCCAGCGGGGGTACTCCTACGAGCAGTACTTC	CSARDPQRGYSYEQYF
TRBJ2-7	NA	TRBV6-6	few	TGTGCCAGCCGAAACAGGCCCTACGAGCAGTACTTC	CASRNRPYEQYF
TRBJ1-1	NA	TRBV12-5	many	TGTGCTAGTGGTTTGGCCCCAAACACTGAAGCTTTCTTT	CASGLAPNTEAFF
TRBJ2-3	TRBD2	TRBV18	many	TGTGCCAGCTCACCTCCGGGACTAGCGGGGAGCACAGATACGCAGTATTTT	CASSPPGLAGSTDTQYF
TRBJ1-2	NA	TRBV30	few	TGTGCCTGGAGTTCGGGCCCCGGAGCTGGCTACACCTTC	CAWSSGPGAGYTF
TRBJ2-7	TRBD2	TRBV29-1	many	TGCAGCGTTGAAGGAGTCGGGGAGGGGCCCTACGAGCAGTACTTC	CSVEGVGEGPYEQYF
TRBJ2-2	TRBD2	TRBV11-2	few	TGTGCCAGCAGCTTAGAGGCGGGGGACACCGGGGAGCTGTTTTTT	CASSLEAGDTGELFF
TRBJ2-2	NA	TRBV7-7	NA	TGTGCTAGCAGCGTCGATGTGGAAGCCGGGGAGCTGTTTTTT	CASSVDVEAGELFF
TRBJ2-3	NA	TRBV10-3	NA	TGTGCCATCAGGAACAGGTCAGATACGCAGTATTTT	CAIRNRSDTQYF
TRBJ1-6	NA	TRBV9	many	TGTGCCAGCAGCGTAGTAGACAGCCGAAATTCACCCCTCCACTTT	CASSVVDSRNSPLHF
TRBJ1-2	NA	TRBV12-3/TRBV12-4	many	TGTGCCAGTACGGGGTTCGAATATGGCTACACCTTC	CASTGFEYGYTF
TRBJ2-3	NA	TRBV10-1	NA	TGCGCCAGCAGGAGGGACACCAGCACAGATACGCAGTATTTT	CASRRDTSTDTQYF
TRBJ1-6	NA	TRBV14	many	TGTGCCAGCAGCCAAAGGCGCTCAGCCCTAAATTCACCCCTCCACTTT	CASSQRRSALNSPLHF
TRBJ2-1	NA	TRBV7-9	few	TGTGCCAGCCAGGCCCAGGGTGCCTACAATGAGCAGTTCTTC	CASQAQGAYNEQFF
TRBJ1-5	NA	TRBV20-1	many	TGCAGTGCTAGATTGCCTTTCGGCAATCAGCCCCAGCATTTT	CSARLPFGNQPQHF
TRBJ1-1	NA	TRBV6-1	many	TGTGCCAGCAGTGAAGCATTCAGGGGCGCTGGAGAAGCTTTCTTT	CASSEAFRGAGEAFF
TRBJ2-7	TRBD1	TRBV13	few	TGTGCCAGCAGCTTGGGACAGGGGGTCGACGAGCAGTACTTC	CASSLGQGVDEQYF
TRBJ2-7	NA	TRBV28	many	TGTGCCAGCAGTTTATCCCAGCCGCCCTACGAGCAGTACTTC	CASSLSQPPYEQYF
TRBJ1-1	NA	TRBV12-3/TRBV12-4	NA	TGTGAAAGAAGTTTAAAGGACACTGAAGCTTTCTTT	CERSLKDTEAFF
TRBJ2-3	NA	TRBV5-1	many	TGCGCCAGCAGCCCAGGACCTACTGGTACGCAGTATTTT	CASSPGPTGTQYF
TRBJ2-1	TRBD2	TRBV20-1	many	TGCAGTGCTAAGAGCTGGAGGGCTAGCGGATACAATGAGCAGTTCTTC	CSAKSWRASGYNEQFF
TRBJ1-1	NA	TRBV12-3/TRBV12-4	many	TGTGCCAGCACCTTGAGGGTGGGGGGAGTTGCTGAAGCTTTCTTT	CASTLRVGGVAEAFF
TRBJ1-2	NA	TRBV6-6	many	TGTGCCAGCAGTTACCCACTCGACACAGCTAACTATGGCTACACCTTC	CASSYPLDTANYGYTF
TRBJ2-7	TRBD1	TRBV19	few	TGTGCCAGTAGTATTCGACAGGGAGAGCAGTACTTC	CASSIRQGEQYF
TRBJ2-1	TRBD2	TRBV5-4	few	TGTGCCAGCAGCTCCTGGACTAGCGGGCAAGGGGAGCAGTTCTTC	CASSSWTSGQGEQFF
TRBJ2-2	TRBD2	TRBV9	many	TGTGCCAGCAGCGCCCCGAGGAGCGGGGGGGCCTCTGGGGAGCTGTTTTTT	CASSAPRSGGASGELFF
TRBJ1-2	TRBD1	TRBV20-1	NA	TGCAGTGCTAGAGATGTGGAGGGGGCGGATGGCTACACCTTC	CSARDVEGADGYTF
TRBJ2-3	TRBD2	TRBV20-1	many	TGCAGTGCCCAGCGGGGGGTGGCAGATACGCAGTATTTT	CSAQRGVADTQYF
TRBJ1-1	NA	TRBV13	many	TGTGCCAGCAGGGAACAACGACAGGTAATGTACACTGAAGCTTTCTTT	CASREQRQVMYTEAFF
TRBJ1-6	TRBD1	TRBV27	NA	TGTGCCAGCAGTTTAGAGGGACAGACAAGCTCCTATAATTCACCCCTCCACTTT	CASSLEGQTSSYNSPLHF
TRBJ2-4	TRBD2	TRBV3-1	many	TGTGCCAGCAGCCCAGCGGGGAGGAAAAACATTCAGTACTTC	CASSPAGRKNIQYF
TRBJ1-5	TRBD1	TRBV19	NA	TGTGCCAGTAGGAACCCGGGACAGGGTCGTTTGGGCAATCAGCCCCAGCATTTT	CASRNPGQGRLGNQPQHF
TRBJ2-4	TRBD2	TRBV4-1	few	TGCGCCAGCAGCCAAGGGCTAGCGGGGGGGGTAGCCAAAAACATTCAGTACTTC	CASSQGLAGGVAKNIQYF
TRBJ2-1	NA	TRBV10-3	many	TGTGCCATCACGGGGGCACGTCCCAACTCCTACAATGAGCAGTTCTTC	CAITGARPNSYNEQFF
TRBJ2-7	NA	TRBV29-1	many	TGCAGCGTTGGGGAGACCGTCGAGCAGTACTTC	CSVGETVEQYF
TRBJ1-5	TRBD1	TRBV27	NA	TGTGCCAGCAGTGTGGACAGGAGCAATCAGCCCCAGCATTTT	CASSVDRSNQPQHF
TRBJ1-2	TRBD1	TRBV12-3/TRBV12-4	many	TGTGCCAGCAGTCCGGACAGGGGGCATGGCTACACCTTC	CASSPDRGHGYTF
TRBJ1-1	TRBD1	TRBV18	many	TGTGCCAGCTCACAGGGACAGTTGAACACTGAAGCTTTCTTT	CASSQGQLNTEAFF
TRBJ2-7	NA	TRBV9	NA	TGTGCCAGCAGCGCTGGACCTGTAGGGTCCTACGAGCAGTACTTC	CASSAGPVGSYEQYF
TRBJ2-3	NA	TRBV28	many	TGTGCCAGCAGTTTCCCCACTACAGATACGCAGTATTTT	CASSFPTTDTQYF
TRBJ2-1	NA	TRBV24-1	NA	TGTGCCACCAGTGATTTAGGGCACAATGAGCAGTTCTTC	CATSDLGHNEQFF
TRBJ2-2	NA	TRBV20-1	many	TGCAGTGCTAGGGAGGGATCCACCGGGGAGCTGTTTTTT	CSAREGSTGELFF
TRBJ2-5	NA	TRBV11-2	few	TGTGCCAGCAGCTTAAGCAATACGCAGACCCAGTACTTC	CASSLSNTQTQYF
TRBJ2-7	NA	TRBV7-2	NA	TGTGCCAGCAGCCTTGCGACCCAATCCTACTACGAGCAGTACTTC	CASSLATQSYYEQYF
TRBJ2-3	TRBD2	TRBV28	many	TGTGCCAGCAGTGGGGGGGATAGAATAGGGACGCAGTATTTT	CASSGGDRIGTQYF
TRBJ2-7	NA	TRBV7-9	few	TGTGCCAGCAGCTCCCAGGGGTACGAGCAGTACTTC	CASSSQGYEQYF
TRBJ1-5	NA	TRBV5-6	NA	TGTGCCAGCAGCGAGCAAGGGGTAGACAATCAGCCCCAGCATTTT	CASSEQGVDNQPQHF
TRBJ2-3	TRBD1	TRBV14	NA	TGTACCAGCAGCCCAGGAACCGGGACAGGGGCTTACGATACGCAGTATTTT	CTSSPGTGTGAYDTQYF
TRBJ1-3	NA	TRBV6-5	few	TGTGCCAGCAGTTCCTCCGACATCTCTGGAAACACCATATATTTT	CASSSSDISGNTIYF
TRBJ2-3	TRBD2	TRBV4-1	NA	TGCGCCAGCAGCCCCGGGACTAGCGGGGGTGCTAGCACAGATACGCAGTATTTT	CASSPGTSGGASTDTQYF
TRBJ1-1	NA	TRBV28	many	TGTGCCAGCAGGTTGGGGGTACACGCTGAAGCTTTCTTT	CASRLGVHAEAFF
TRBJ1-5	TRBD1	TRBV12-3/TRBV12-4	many	TGTGCCAGCAGTCCGACAGGGAGTAGCAATCAGCCCCAGCATTTT	CASSPTGSSNQPQHF
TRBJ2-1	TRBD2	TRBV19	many	TGTGCCAGTAGCGGACTAGCTCTGAATGAGCAGTTCTTC	CASSGLALNEQFF
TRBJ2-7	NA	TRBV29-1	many	TGCAGCGTTGAGGCGCGGGGACAGCCCTACGAGCAGTACTTC	CSVEARGQPYEQYF
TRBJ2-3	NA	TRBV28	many	TGTGCCAGCAGAGTAGCCCCTAGCACAGATACGCAGTATTTT	CASRVAPSTDTQYF
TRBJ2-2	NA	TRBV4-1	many	TGCGCCAGCAGCCAAGGGAGGGCTTCCACCGGGGAGCTGTTTTTT	CASSQGRASTGELFF
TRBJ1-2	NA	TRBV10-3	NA	TGTGCCGTCCAGGGTACAGCTTACGGCTACACCTTC	CAVQGTAYGYTF
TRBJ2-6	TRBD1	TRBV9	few	TGTGCCAGCACCAGTAAGGGACAGTTCTCTGGGGCCAACGTCCTGACTTTC	CASTSKGQFSGANVLTF
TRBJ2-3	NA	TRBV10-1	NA	TGCGCCAGCACCCAATTAGTCCCTCAGGATACGCAGTATTTT	CASTQLVPQDTQYF